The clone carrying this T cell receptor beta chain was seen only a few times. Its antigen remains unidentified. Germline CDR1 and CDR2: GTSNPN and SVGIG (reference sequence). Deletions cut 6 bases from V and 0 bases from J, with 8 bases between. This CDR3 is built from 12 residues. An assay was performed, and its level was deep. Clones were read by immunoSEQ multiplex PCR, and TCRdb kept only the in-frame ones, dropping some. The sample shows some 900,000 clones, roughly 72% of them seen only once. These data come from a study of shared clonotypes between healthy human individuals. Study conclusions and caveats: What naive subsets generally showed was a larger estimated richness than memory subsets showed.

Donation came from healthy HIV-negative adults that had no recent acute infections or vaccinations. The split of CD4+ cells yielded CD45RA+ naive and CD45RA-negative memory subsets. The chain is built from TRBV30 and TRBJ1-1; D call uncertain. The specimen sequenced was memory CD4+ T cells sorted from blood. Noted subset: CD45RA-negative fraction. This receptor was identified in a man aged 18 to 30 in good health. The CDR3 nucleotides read TGTGCCTGTCAAGTAATGAACACTGAAGCTTTCTTT. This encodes CACQVMNTEAFF.